Sequencing of this T cell receptor beta chain was carried out in a study of identical twins. Findings of the study overall: The models systematically underestimated how much out-of-frame TCR alpha was shared in monozygotic twins. Diverse VJ usage suggested most zero-insertion clonotypes were not invariant T cells. Abundant beta clonotypes from cord blood had fewer insertions, unlike memory repertoires, which showed none.

TCRdb re-called the 5' RACE reads with MiXCR, one entry per CDR3 protein. This table has about 530,000 distinct CDR3 sequences, about 22% appearing once. This clonotype was seen a handful of times. Its antigen is as yet unknown. These data were also filed under a second study, of yellow fever vaccine responses in identical twins.

The sequencing input was CD4+ T cells sorted from blood. The source is a woman younger than 35 in good health.

The CDR3 DNA reads as TGTGCCAGCAGTTATATAGACGGATCCTACGAGCAGTACGTC. As protein: CASSYIDGSYEQYV. V is TRBV5-6 and J is TRBJ2-7, with D unresolved. V lost 5 bases and J lost 1, with 13 bases in between. Germline CDR1 and CDR2: SGHDT and YYEEEE. The CDR3 runs 14 residues.